The 26 T cell receptor beta chains reported below all come from one sample, sequenced in a study of graft-versus-host responses after intestinal transplantation. Their antigen targets remain unknown. This table comes from immunoSEQ multiplex PCR, and its TCRdb copy is limited to in-frame clones, with some not included. The table includes about 110,000 clones, 85% to 95% detected once. The sequences come from unstimulated CD8+ T cells sorted from spleen or lymph node cells, collected before transplant. Every receptor here comes from a human donor who was the organ donor for an intestinal transplant.

The chain employs TRBV7-8 and TRBJ1-2, with TRBD1 identical over 7 bases. The CDR3 loop spans 16 amino acids. The J segment lost 5 bases and the V segment lost 0 bases, leaving 9 bases of the junction unmatched. CDR1 and CDR2 from the germline V gene are SGHVS and FQNEAQ. The CDR3 spells CASSLAQGGQKYGYTF. CDR3 nucleotides: TGTGCCAGCAGCTTAGCGCAAGGGGGACAGAAATATGGCTACACCTTC.

This rearrangement joins TRBV11-2 to TRBJ2-1; D unclear. V lost 1 base, J lost 0 bases, and 10 bases lay in between. The CDR3 is made up of 16 amino acids. Germline values: CDR1 SGHAT, CDR2 FQNNGV. CDR3 sequence (DNA): TGTGCCAGCAGCTTAGTGGGCCTACACTCCTACAATGAGCAGTTCTTC. Residues: CASSLVGLHSYNEQFF.

The rearrangement uses TRBV9 and TRBJ2-7; D tentatively reads TRBD1 or TRBD2 (5 bases each). The CDR3 loop spans 14 amino acids. The V gene's germline CDR1 is SGDLS and CDR2 YYNGEE. Deletions cut 3 bases from V and 9 bases from J, with 19 bases between. CDR3 amino acids: CASSAEGRRSGQYF. The DNA for the CDR3 is TGTGCCAGCAGCGCAGAGGGACGCCGGTCAGGGCAGTACTTC.

The rearrangement uses TRBV4-1 and TRBJ1-1; 8 nucleotides agree with TRBD1. The ends lost 2 bases at V and 1 base at J; junction bases unmatched: 0. This CDR3 has 14 residues. Germline assignment: CDR1 MGHRA and CDR2 YSYEKL. The DNA of the CDR3 is TGCGCCAGCAGCCAACAGGGGGCGAACACTGAAGCTTTCTTT. Protein: CASSQQGANTEAFF.

The J gene is TRBJ2-2, the V gene TRBV6-6; tentative D call: TRBD2 (5 bases). V lost 8 bases, J lost 5 bases, and 9 bases lay in between. The CDR3 is 12 amino acids. The germline V gene has CDR1 MNHNY and CDR2 SVGAGI (reference sequence). The CDR3, as DNA: TGTGCCAGCGACCCGGGGACCGGGGAGCTGTTTTTT. This translates into CASDPGTGELFF.

V gene TRBV4-3 combines with J gene TRBJ2-3, with D perhaps assigned TRBD1 or TRBD2 (5 bases each). The CDR3 covers 16 residues. Trimming took off 1 base at V and 0 bases at J, with 11 bases between the two ends. The germline gives CDR1 LGHNA, CDR2 YSLEER. CDR3 sequence (DNA): TGCGCCAGCAGCCAAGGACCGGGACGGAGCACAGATACGCAGTATTTT. Translation: CASSQGPGRSTDTQYF.

The rearrangement uses TRBV6-1 and TRBJ1-2; D is unclear. This CDR3 has 11 amino acids. Germline assignment: CDR1 MNHNS and CDR2 SASEGT. The DNA for the CDR3 is TGTGGGAGTTCGGCGGGCTATGGCTACACCTTC. The encoded protein is CGSSAGYGYTF.

The J gene is TRBJ2-1, the V gene TRBV6-5, with D tentatively TRBD2 (5 bases). CDR3 length: 11 amino acids. The germline gives CDR1 MNHEY, CDR2 SVGAGI. Trimming took off 2 bases at V and 9 bases at J, with 5 bases between the two ends. The CDR3 DNA is TGTGCCAGCAGTTACGCGGGTGAGCAGTTCTTC. The encoded protein is CASSYAGEQFF.

The chain combines TRBV5-4 with TRBJ1-2, with D perhaps TRBD1 (5 bases). Trimming cost V 5 bases and J 6 bases, with 11 bases left between them. This CDR3 is built from 12 residues. Germline-derived CDR1 and CDR2 are SGHNT and YYREEE (reference sequence). Here the CDR3 DNA reads TGTGCCAGCAGTACCACAGGCGATGGCTACACCTTC. Residues: CASSTTGDGYTF. The complete variable domain, with remaining parts taken from reference TRBV5-4 and TRBJ1-2, reads ETGVTQSPTHLIKTRGQQVTLRCSSQSGHNTVSWYQQALGQGPQFIFQYYREEENGRGNFPPRFSGLQFPNYSSELNVNALELDDSALYLCASSTTGDGYTFGSGTRLTVV.

This clone appeared a single time. Germline and junction disagree at one end, which may indicate a read error. The CDR3, as DNA: TGTGCCAGTAGTGAGACAGGGGGTAGCCATCAGCCCCAGCATTTT. This gives the protein CASSETGGSHQPQHF. The chain employs TRBV19 and TRBJ1-5; 9 bases match TRBD1. CDR1 and CDR2 (germline): LNHDA, SQIVND (reference sequence). CDR3 length equals 15 residues.

The chain has TRBV18 and TRBJ1-2; D is unclear. The CDR3 consists of 14 residues. V gave up 2 bases and J gave up 4 bases, with 11 bases separating them. CDR1 and CDR2 (germline): KGHSH, LQKENI. The CDR3 protein is CASSPEGPSYGYTF. CDR3 nucleotide sequence: TGTGCCAGCTCACCAGAAGGACCCTCCTATGGCTACACCTTC.

The rearrangement uses TRBV10-2 and TRBJ1-4; D is undetermined. This CDR3 region has 13 residues. In germline, CDR1 is WSHSY, CDR2 SAAADI. Trimming stripped 2 bases from V and 6 bases from J, with 7 bases between. Here the CDR3 DNA reads TGCGCCAGCAGTGAGCGGTGGTATGAAAAACTGTTTTTT. Its protein product is CASSERWYEKLFF.

This clone is a singleton in its sample. The chain joins TRBV9 to TRBJ1-1, with 7 bases matching TRBD1. The junction had 5 bases not matched to a gene; V was cut back by 4 bases and J by 2 bases. Germline values: CDR1 SGDLS, CDR2 YYNGEE. CDR3 length: 14 amino acids. CDR3 sequence: CASSPHRGNTEAFF. DNA for the CDR3: TGTGCCAGCAGCCCCCACAGGGGAAACACTGAAGCTTTCTTT.

V gene TRBV9 combines with J gene TRBJ1-2, with D tentatively TRBD1 (5 bases). The CDR3 runs 21 residues. Trimming shortened V by 3 bases and J by 1 base, and 31 bases separated the two germline ends. CDR1 and CDR2 (germline): SGDLS, YYNGEE. The CDR3 DNA reads as TGTGCCAGCAGCGCCAAAGGAGGAGAAGCTCCTTACCAGGGATATAACTATGGCTACACCTTC. Translating it yields CASSAKGGEAPYQGYNYGYTF.

The chain couples TRBV27 to TRBJ2-7; the match to TRBD2 covers 10 bases. V shed 5 bases and J 0 bases; nucleotides not matched to a gene: 7. CDR1 and CDR2 from the germline V gene are MNHEY and SMNVEV (reference sequence). The CDR3 spans 16 residues. The CDR3 DNA follows: TGTGCCAGCAGTATAAGCTCTAGCGGGAGCTCCTACGAGCAGTACTTC. As protein: CASSISSSGSSYEQYF.

V and J are TRBV30 and TRBJ1-3; D gene unclear. Per germline, CDR1 GTSNPN and CDR2 SVGIG (reference sequence). The V end lost 5 bases, the J end lost 2 bases, and 13 bases lay between the germline ends. There are 14 residues in the CDR3. The CDR3: CAWQDSTTGNTIYF. The DNA for the CDR3 is TGTGCCTGGCAGGACTCGACGACTGGAAACACCATATATTTT.

This chain connects TRBV30 to TRBJ1-1; D is perhaps TRBD1 (5 bases). Germline values: CDR1 GTSNPN, CDR2 SVGIG (reference sequence). The V end was cut by 3 bases, the J end by 7 bases, with 12 bases between. The CDR3 extends over 12 amino acids. The CDR3 protein is CAWRWDVDEAFF. The CDR3 DNA reads as TGTGCCTGGAGGTGGGACGTCGATGAAGCTTTCTTT.

The chain links TRBV4-3 to TRBJ2-7; a possible D gene is TRBD2 (5 bases). This CDR3 contains 15 residues. The V gene's germline CDR1 is LGHNA and CDR2 YSLEER. V was cut by 4 bases and J by 2 bases, with 15 bases left in between. CDR3 loop: CASSRGRGSAYEQYF. The CDR3 DNA sequence: TGCGCCAGCAGCCGTGGCCGAGGGAGTGCCTACGAGCAGTACTTC.

In DNA form, the CDR3 reads TGTGCCAGCAGTTTAAAGGAAGAACAGGGGGACCTAGATACGCAGTATTTT. It translates to CASSLKEEQGDLDTQYF. V is TRBV28 and J is TRBJ2-3, with 8 positions matching TRBD1. Germline loops: CDR1 MDHEN, CDR2 SYDVKM. The CDR3 sequence is 17 residues long. V shed 2 bases and J 5 bases; nucleotides not matched to a gene: 12.

The J gene is TRBJ1-2, the V gene TRBV4-1; D unclear. The CDR3 contains 16 residues. Germline CDR1 MGHRA, CDR2 YSYEKL. With 0 bases removed from V and 0 bases from J, the gap between germline ends came to 11 bases. In nucleotides, the CDR3 is TGCGCCAGCAGCCAAGATTGGGTGGCATCTAACTATGGCTACACCTTC. This sequence encodes CASSQDWVASNYGYTF.

The CDR3 loop is CATSTERTGGNYGYTF. The CDR3 DNA sequence: TGTGCCACCAGCACGGAACGGACAGGGGGAAACTATGGCTACACCTTC. The chain employs TRBV15 and TRBJ1-2; 10 bases are shared with TRBD1. CDR1 is LNHNV and CDR2 is YYDKDF in the germline V gene (reference sequence). The CDR3 contains 16 residues. V shed 4 bases, J shed 2 bases, and the junction held 7 bases outside the gene matches.

This chain uses TRBV28 with TRBJ1-5, with D possibly matching TRBD1 (5 bases). The V end was cut by 7 bases, the J end by 7 bases, with 20 bases between. The CDR3 is made up of 15 amino acids. CDR1 is MDHEN, CDR2 SYDVKM, per germline. This chain's CDR3 is CASTPRGLGSQPQHF. CDR3 bases: TGTGCCAGCACCCCACGGGGGTTGGGGTCGCAGCCCCAGCATTTT.

The chain has TRBV9 and TRBJ1-2; 7 bases line up with TRBD1. The germline CDR1 and CDR2 sequences are SGDLS and YYNGEE. V lost 4 bases to trimming and J lost 5 bases; unmatched junction nucleotides: 5. The CDR3 loop spans 13 amino acids. The CDR3 region is CASSLGQDYGYTF. The CDR3 region has the DNA TGTGCCAGCAGCTTAGGACAGGATTATGGCTACACCTTC.

The chain joins TRBV6-6 to TRBJ1-2; D not certain. The ends were cut back, 2 bases at V and 4 bases at J, with 8 bases in the middle. Germline V gives CDR1 MNHNY, CDR2 SVGAGI (reference sequence). The CDR3 loop spans 13 amino acids. CDR3 region: CASSYGSTYGYTF. CDR3 bases: TGTGCCAGCAGTTACGGGAGCACCTATGGCTACACCTTC.

The chain couples TRBV6-5 to TRBJ1-1; D might be TRBD1 (5 bases). With 2 bases removed from V and 3 bases from J, the gap between germline ends came to 13 bases. The CDR3 contains 15 residues. The V gene's germline CDR1 is MNHEY and CDR2 SVGAGI. The CDR3 sequence: CASSYHIGTDTEAFF. Written as DNA, the CDR3 is TGTGCCAGCAGTTACCACATCGGGACGGACACTGAAGCTTTCTTT.

The genes are TRBV19 and TRBJ2-5; TRBD1 is a possible D gene (5 bases). The V end was cut by 5 bases, the J end by 0 bases, with 7 bases between. The germline CDR1 and CDR2 sequences are LNHDA and SQIVND (reference sequence). The CDR3 spans 13 residues. This CDR3 reads CASSPTDQETQYF. Written as DNA, the CDR3 is TGTGCCAGTAGTCCGACAGACCAAGAGACCCAGTACTTC.